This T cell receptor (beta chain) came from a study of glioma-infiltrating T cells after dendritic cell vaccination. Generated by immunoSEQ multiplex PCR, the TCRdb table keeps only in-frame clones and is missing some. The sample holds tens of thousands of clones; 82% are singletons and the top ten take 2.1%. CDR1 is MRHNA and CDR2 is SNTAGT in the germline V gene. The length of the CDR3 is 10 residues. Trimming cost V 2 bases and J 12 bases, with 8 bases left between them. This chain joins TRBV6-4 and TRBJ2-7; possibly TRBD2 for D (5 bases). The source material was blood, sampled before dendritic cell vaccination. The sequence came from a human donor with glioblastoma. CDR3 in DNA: TGTGCCAGCAGTGACCCCGAGGGGTACTTC. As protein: CASSDPEGYF.